This TCR beta chain was captured in a study of T cell changes during pregnancy in multiple sclerosis. Clones were read by immunoSEQ multiplex PCR, and TCRdb kept only the in-frame ones, dropping some. The table records 40,000 to 55,000 clones, nearly 95% of them present only once. Per the germline V gene, CDR1 is SGHRS and CDR2 is YFSETQ. V was clipped by 4 bases and J by 3 bases, with 13 bases between them. This CDR3 is built from 14 residues. The sample consisted of CD4+ T cells from peripheral blood mononuclear cells, taken after pregnancy. The TCR originated in a female donor in good health, enrolled as a control in a pregnancy study. This chain connects TRBV5-1 to TRBJ2-5; weak D call: TRBD1 (6 bases). In nucleotides, the CDR3 is TGCGCCAGCAGCCCCGCAAACAGGGAAGAGACCCAGTACTTC. Its protein product is CASSPANREETQYF.